The 5 T cell receptor beta chains presented below share a single source sample, sequenced in a study of patients and donors after allogeneic stem cell transplantation. TCRdb analysed the RT-PCR reads with MiXCR anew, one entry per CDR3 protein. This repertoire shows hundreds of thousands of distinct CDR3 sequences, 13% to 15% found once; its top ten account for around 10%. Sequenced material: blood, either unsorted or a sorted T cell fraction (not recorded which). These receptors came from a human donor who was either an allogeneic HSCT recipient or a stem cell or donor lymphocyte infusion donor (not recorded which). It is not recorded whose cells these are; they may come from a transplant donor.

Only a few counts were recorded for this clonotype. V usage is TRBV2 and J usage is TRBJ2-3, with a possible D match to TRBD1 (6 bases). This CDR3 is built from 15 residues. V lost 3 bases and J 10 bases, leaving 20 bases between the germline ends. Germline lookup yields CDR1 SNHLY and CDR2 FYNNEI. The CDR3 sequence: CASSEDTGKWAPQYF. Written as DNA, the CDR3 is TGTGCCAGCAGTGAGGATACAGGGAAGTGGGCCCCGCAGTATTTT.

This clonotype was picked up one time. The chain joins TRBV11-2 to TRBJ2-7; 7 bases align to TRBD2. Germline V gene lookup returns CDR1 SGHAT and CDR2 FQNNGV. The CDR3 runs 15 residues. Trimming took 3 bases from V and 7 from J; bases not matched to a gene: 12. CDR3 residues: CASSFRASGPREQYF. As DNA, the CDR3 is TGTGCCAGCAGCTTCCGGGCTAGCGGACCTAGGGAGCAGTACTTC.

There are many counts of this clonotype. CDR3 amino acids: CASSSTGPGEQYF. The CDR3 nucleotides are TGTGCCAGCAGTTCTACAGGACCTGGCGAGCAGTACTTC. V is TRBV6-5 and J is TRBJ2-7, with a weak D call TRBD1 (5 bases). CDR1 MNHEY and CDR2 SVGAGI come from the germline V gene. V gave up 4 bases and J gave up 6 bases, with 13 bases separating them. The CDR3 sequence is 13 residues long.

The rearrangement links TRBV6-1 to TRBJ1-2; TRBD1 matches 7 bases. Germline CDR1 and CDR2: MNHNS and SASEGT. CDR3 length: 15 residues. With 3 bases clipped from V and 3 bases from J, the junction kept 7 bases outside the gene matches. DNA of the CDR3: TGTGCCAGCAGTGACCCGGGACAGTCTCACTATGGCTACACCTTC. Translated: CASSDPGQSHYGYTF.

The rearrangement links TRBV19 to TRBJ2-6, with D perhaps matching TRBD2 (6 bases). The CDR3 consists of 15 residues. Deletions cut 7 bases from V and 3 bases from J, with 13 bases between. Germline V CDR1 and CDR2: LNHDA, SQIVND (reference sequence). The CDR3 DNA reads TGTGCCAGTACCGGAGGGGTGGTTGGGGCCAACGTCCTGACTTTC. Translating gives CASTGGVVGANVLTF.